A single sample is the source of the 18 T cell receptor beta chains below, sequenced in a study of OX40 agonist ivuxolimab in advanced cancers. TCRdb keeps only in-frame clones here, not all; method: immunoSEQ multiplex PCR. The repertoire holds some 80,000 clones, with about 82% as singletons. The material was CD4+ or CD8+ T cells sorted from blood, obtained in a trial of the OX40 agonist ivuxolimab. Source of these receptors: an adult with an advanced solid tumor such as melanoma, head and neck, liver or kidney cancer.

The CDR3 DNA reads as TGCGCCAGCAGCTTGGGGGAGGCCAAAAACATTCAGTACTTC. It codes for CASSLGEAKNIQYF. This chain uses TRBV5-1 with TRBJ2-4, with D tentatively TRBD2 (5 bases). V shed 0 bases and J shed 1 base, with 5 bases lying between them. This CDR3 is built from 14 residues. Germline loops: CDR1 SGHRS, CDR2 YFSETQ. Based on the CDR3 plus reference TRBV5-1 and TRBJ2-4, the full variable domain is KAGVTQTPRYLIKTRGQQVTLSCSPISGHRSVSWYQQTPGQGLQFLFEYFSETQRNKGNFPGRFSGRQFSNSRSEMNVSTLELGDSALYLCASSLGEAKNIQYFGAGTRLSVL.

The chain's CDR3 is CASSLPRTGPSYEQYF. In DNA, the CDR3 is TGTGCCAGCAGCTTGCCCAGGACAGGCCCTTCCTACGAGCAGTACTTC. This chain links TRBV5-4 with TRBJ2-7; TRBD1 aligns across 7 bases. Germline CDR1 reads SGHNT; CDR2 reads YYREEE (reference sequence). Trimming cost V 1 base and J 1 base; bases outside gene matches: 8. The CDR3 is 16 amino acids.

The sample holds one count of this clone. The chain joins TRBV10-3 to TRBJ2-7; 7 positions match TRBD2. Looked up from germline, CDR1 is ENHRY and CDR2 is SYGVKD. This CDR3 is built from 14 residues. Germline trimming cut 4 bases from V and 6 bases from J; bases unmatched to any gene: 9. Here the CDR3 DNA reads TGTGCCATCAGTGCTCCGGGACTACCAGCCGAGCAGTACTTC. This translates into CAISAPGLPAEQYF.

This rearrangement joins TRBV29-1 to TRBJ1-1; D is unclear. Deletions cut 1 base from V and 10 bases from J, with 10 bases between. The CDR3 contains 11 residues. The germline CDR1 and CDR2 sequences are SQVTM and ANQGSEA. The CDR3 nucleotides are TGCAGCGTTGAAGGAACAGTACGAGCTTTCTTT. Translation gives CSVEGTVRAFF.

This clone is a singleton in its sample. This rearrangement joins TRBV6-1 to TRBJ2-7; 9 nucleotides agree with TRBD1. CDR3 length equals 15 residues. CDR1 is MNHNS and CDR2 is SASEGT in the germline V gene. The ends lost 6 bases at V and 3 bases at J; junction bases unmatched: 9. For the CDR3, the DNA is TGTGCCAGCAGGTCTACCGGGACAGGGAGCTACGAGCAGTACTTC. This sequence encodes CASRSTGTGSYEQYF.

The sample holds one count of this clone. The J gene is TRBJ1-2, the V gene TRBV7-9, with no clear D. Trimming took 6 bases from V and 4 from J, leaving 15 bases between them. In germline, CDR1 is SEHNR, CDR2 FQNEAQ (reference sequence). The CDR3 loop spans 14 amino acids. CDR3 DNA sequence: TGTGCCAGCAGTATCTATACAGCGAGCTATGGCTACACCTTC. It translates to CASSIYTASYGYTF. The whole variable domain, filled in from reference TRBV7-9 and TRBJ1-2, reads DTGVSQNPRHKITKRGQNVTFRCDPISEHNRLYWYRQTLGQGPEFLTYFQNEAQLEKSRLLSDRFSAERPKGSFSTLEIQRTEQGDSAMYLCASSIYTASYGYTFGSGTRLTVV.

The gene calls are TRBV5-1 and TRBJ2-3; D is unclear. The V and J ends lost 2 bases and 0 bases respectively, with 16 bases between them. CDR1 SGHRS and CDR2 YFSETQ come from the germline V gene. There are 17 residues in the CDR3. As DNA, the CDR3 is TGCGCCAGCAGCTTACCTCCTGGACGTTCTAGCACAGATACGCAGTATTTT. Residues: CASSLPPGRSSTDTQYF.

The table lists this clone with a few counts. This chain joins TRBV2 and TRBJ2-2, with D maybe TRBD2 (5 bases). V lost 7 bases and J lost 0, with 15 bases in between. The CDR3 contains 16 residues. The V gene's germline CDR1 is SNHLY and CDR2 FYNNEI. In DNA, the CDR3 is TGTGCCAGCAATCCCCGAGGAGGATCGAACACCGGGGAGCTGTTTTTT. Translated, it gives CASNPRGGSNTGELFF.

V and J are TRBV2 and TRBJ1-1; no firm D call. Germline V gene sequence: CDR1 SNHLY, CDR2 FYNNEI. The CDR3 extends over 11 amino acids. The V end lost 6 bases, the J end lost 6 bases, and 8 bases lay between the germline ends. In DNA form, the CDR3 reads TGTGCCAGCAGCCGGGAGGCTGAAGCTTTCTTT. Translating it yields CASSREAEAFF. Full variable domain (missing parts from reference TRBV2 and TRBJ1-1): EPEVTQTPSHQVTQMGQEVILRCVPISNHLYFYWYRQILGQKVEFLVSFYNNEISEKSEIFDDQFSVERPDGSNFTLKIRSTKLEDSAMYFCASSREAEAFFGQGTRLTVV.

The chain couples TRBV7-9 to TRBJ2-1, with 13 bases matching TRBD2. From germline, CDR1 is SEHNR and CDR2 FQNEAQ (reference sequence). The CDR3 sequence is 15 residues long. V lost 6 bases to trimming and J lost 7 bases; unmatched junction nucleotides: 6. CDR3 residues: CASRPAGLAGNEQFF. In DNA form, the CDR3 reads TGTGCCAGCAGACCCGCGGGACTAGCGGGGAATGAGCAGTTCTTC.

The chain couples TRBV4-2 to TRBJ2-3; D is possibly TRBD2 (5 bases). CDR1 and CDR2 from the germline V gene are LGHNA and YNFKEQ. Between the trimmed V and J ends, which lost 5 bases and 7 bases, there was a span of 16 bases. CDR3 size: 14 residues. The CDR3 sequence is CASSERTLPYTQYF. As DNA, the CDR3 is TGTGCCAGCAGCGAGCGGACCCTTCCCTATACGCAGTATTTT.

This clone was counted a few times. The chain couples TRBV27 to TRBJ2-7; D may be TRBD1 or TRBD2 (5 bases each). The ends were cut back, 4 bases at V and 3 bases at J, with 13 bases in the middle. The length of the CDR3 is 14 residues. Germline V gene lookup returns CDR1 MNHEY and CDR2 SMNVEV (reference sequence). CDR3 region: CASSSGASIYEQYF. The DNA for the CDR3 is TGTGCCAGCAGTTCCGGGGCCTCGATCTACGAGCAGTACTTC.

V usage is TRBV6-6 and J usage is TRBJ1-2; D call uncertain. Germline CDR1 and CDR2: MNHNY and SVGAGI (reference sequence). V was clipped by 2 bases and J by 1 base, with 11 bases between them. The CDR3 has 15 amino acids. The CDR3 is CASSYARTLNYGYTF. The CDR3 DNA reads as TGTGCCAGCAGTTACGCAAGGACCCTTAACTATGGCTACACCTTC.

The genes are TRBV30 and TRBJ2-7, with TRBD2 as a possible D gene (5 bases). The V gene lost 3 bases and the J gene lost 3 bases, with 9 bases spanning the gap. Per germline, CDR1 GTSNPN and CDR2 SVGIG (reference sequence). This CDR3 contains 12 residues. The CDR3 DNA follows: TGTGCCTGGAGACGGGAATTCTACGAGCAGTACTTC. Protein product: CAWRREFYEQYF.

This clone was observed a single time. V gene TRBV6-8 combines with J gene TRBJ1-5; no firm D call. From germline, CDR1 is MNHGY and CDR2 SAAAGT. This CDR3 spans 17 amino acids. V shed 2 bases and J shed 5 bases, with 19 bases lying between them. CDR3: CASSYGSGGPTDQPQHF. The CDR3 DNA sequence: TGTGCCAGCAGTTACGGGAGCGGAGGGCCGACGGATCAGCCCCAGCATTTT.

Details on this clone: With a much larger clone just one base away, this may be a read error. V usage is TRBV7-9 and J usage is TRBJ1-1; 8 bases are shared with TRBD1. The CDR3 contains 14 residues. CDR1 SEHNR and CDR2 FQNEAQ come from the germline V gene (reference sequence). The junction had 5 bases not matched to a gene; V was cut back by 5 bases and J by 3 bases. CDR3 region: CASSLTQGDTEAFF. CDR3 DNA: TGTGCCAGCAGCCTAACACAGGGGGACACTGAAGCTTTCTTT.

V is TRBV4-1 and J is TRBJ1-5; D ambiguous. Trimming pared 1 base from V and 7 bases from J, leaving 26 bases between. CDR3 length: 19 residues. The germline gives CDR1 MGHRA, CDR2 YSYEKL. CDR3 protein: CASSQVETRTVRPGQPQHF. CDR3 DNA sequence: TGCGCCAGCAGCCAAGTTGAAACCCGAACTGTTCGGCCGGGCCAGCCCCAGCATTTT.

V usage is TRBV14 and J usage is TRBJ2-2; unclear D gene. This CDR3 contains 14 residues. Trimming shortened V by 0 bases and J by 4 bases, and 6 bases separated the two germline ends. Germline-derived CDR1 and CDR2 are SGHDN and FVKESK. CDR3 sequence: CASSQDWATGELFF. Written as DNA, the CDR3 is TGTGCCAGCAGCCAAGATTGGGCCACCGGGGAGCTGTTTTTT.